The present entry profiles one T cell receptor (beta chain) with its context. As yet, its antigen is unknown. A read error may account for a junction end that differs from germline. The sample comes from a study of OX40 agonist ivuxolimab in advanced cancers. Notes on the study in general: On average, CD8+ T cells showed a greater number of expanded clones than CD4+. The study found among the lowest clonal expansion in partial responders at 0.1-3.0 mg/kg.

Per the germline V gene, CDR1 is SGHRS and CDR2 is YFSETQ. The CDR3 has 13 residues. The data were produced by immunoSEQ multiplex PCR, yet TCRdb's version contains in-frame clones alone and is incomplete. Among tens of thousands of clones listed, nearly 90% were seen once. This chain joins TRBV5-1 and TRBJ1-2; D is ambiguous. The input for sequencing was CD4+ or CD8+ T cells sorted from blood, taken in a trial of the OX40 agonist ivuxolimab. The sequence came from an adult with an advanced solid tumor such as melanoma, head and neck, liver or kidney cancer. The CDR3: CASSLGEDYGYTF. The CDR3 DNA is TGCGCCAGCAGCTTGGGGGAGGACTACGGCTACACCTTC.